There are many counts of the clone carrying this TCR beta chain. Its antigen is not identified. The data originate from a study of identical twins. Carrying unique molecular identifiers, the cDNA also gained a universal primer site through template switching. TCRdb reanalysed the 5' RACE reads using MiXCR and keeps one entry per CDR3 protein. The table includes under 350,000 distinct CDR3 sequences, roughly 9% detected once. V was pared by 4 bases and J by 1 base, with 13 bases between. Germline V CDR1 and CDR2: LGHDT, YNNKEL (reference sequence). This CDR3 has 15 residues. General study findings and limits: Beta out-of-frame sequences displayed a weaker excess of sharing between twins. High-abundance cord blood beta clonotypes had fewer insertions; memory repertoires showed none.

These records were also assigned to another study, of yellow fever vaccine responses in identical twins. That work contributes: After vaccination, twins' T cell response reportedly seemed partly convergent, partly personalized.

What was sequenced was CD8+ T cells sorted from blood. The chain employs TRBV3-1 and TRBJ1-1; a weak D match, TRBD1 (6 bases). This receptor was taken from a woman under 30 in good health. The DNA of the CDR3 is TGTGCCAGCAGCCGATCCGGGACAACGAACACTGAAGCTTTCTTT. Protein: CASSRSGTTNTEAFF.